The rows below give T cell receptor beta chains drawn from one sample of a study of T cells in tumors after PD-1 blockade. The assay was immunoSEQ multiplex PCR, and TCRdb's table has in-frame clones only and misses some. Of 45,000 to 60,000 clones listed, roughly 73% are singletons. Sample: PBMCs, taken before anti-PD-1 treatment. The receptor source for this set is a human donor with basal cell carcinoma. The CDR3 runs from the conserved cysteine through the conserved F or W. D genes are given only for firm matches. Clone size, where shown, is once, few, many, or a class for clones that have expanded.

J,length,V,size,D,CDR3,DNA
TRBJ1-1,17,TRBV5-1,once,TRBD1,CASSKVWTGTENTEAFF,TGCGCCAGCAGTAAGGTTTGGACAGGGACCGAGAACACTGAAGCTTTCTTT
TRBJ1-6,14,TRBV7-9,few,TRBD1,CASSPRTGVGLLHF,TGTGCCAGCAGCCCTCGGACAGGGGTGGGACTCCTCCACTTT
TRBJ2-7,16,TRBV4-1,once,TRBD1,CASSQDSWQGAYEQYF,TGCGCCAGCAGCCAAGATTCATGGCAGGGGGCCTACGAGCAGTACTTC
TRBJ2-6,15,TRBV2,.,TRBD1,CASSPTGTGANVLTF,TGTGCCAGCAGTCCGACAGGGACTGGGGCCAACGTCCTGACTTTC
TRBJ2-7,12,TRBV28,.,.,CASRSDLYEQYF,TGTGCCAGCAGATCCGACCTCTACGAGCAGTACTTC
TRBJ2-5,11,TRBV12-3/TRBV12-4,.,.,CASSYRETQYF,TGTGCCAGCAGTTACCGGGAGACCCAGTACTTC
TRBJ1-3,14,TRBV2,.,.,CASRQDLSGNTIYF,TGTGCCAGCCGACAGGACCTCTCTGGAAACACCATATATTTT
TRBJ2-3,16,TRBV10-2,.,TRBD2,CASRPGTSGRMGTQYF,TGCGCCAGCAGACCAGGGACTAGCGGGAGGATGGGTACGCAGTATTTT
TRBJ1-3,16,TRBV5-4,.,TRBD1,CASSSARQGSGNTIYF,TGTGCCAGCAGCTCCGCCCGACAGGGCTCTGGAAACACCATATATTTT
TRBJ1-6,14,TRBV5-6,few,.,CASSLGSSDSPLHF,TGTGCCAGCAGCTTGGGGAGCTCGGATTCACCCCTCCACTTT
TRBJ1-1,16,TRBV27,.,.,CASQLRGRLLDTEAFF,TGTGCCAGCCAACTCCGGGGTAGATTATTGGACACTGAAGCTTTCTTT
TRBJ1-4,15,TRBV7-9,.,.,CASSLGSSTNEKLFF,TGTGCCAGCAGCTTGGGCAGCTCAACTAATGAAAAACTGTTTTTT
TRBJ2-7,15,TRBV6-2/TRBV6-3,.,TRBD1,CASSLLGTASYEQYF,TGTGCCAGCAGTCTTCTCGGGACAGCCTCCTACGAGCAGTACTTC
TRBJ1-2,13,TRBV27,.,.,CASSLHTNYGYTF,TGTGCCAGCAGTTTACACACTAACTATGGCTACACCTTC
TRBJ1-5,16,TRBV28,.,TRBD1,CASSSTGQGVNQPQHF,TGTGCCAGCAGTTCAACGGGACAGGGGGTTAATCAGCCCCAGCATTTT
TRBJ1-6,15,TRBV28,few,TRBD1,CASRETGGTYPPLHF,TGTGCCAGCAGAGAGACAGGGGGGACTTACCCACCCCTCCACTTT
TRBJ2-5,14,TRBV27,.,.,CASSFSDYQETQYF,TGTGCCAGCAGTTTCTCGGACTACCAAGAGACCCAGTACTTC
TRBJ2-2,14,TRBV30,.,.,CAWSNGQIPGELFF,TGTGCCTGGAGTAATGGACAGATCCCCGGGGAGCTGTTTTTT
TRBJ1-1,14,TRBV19,.,.,CASSALSGETEAFF,TGTGCCAGTAGTGCGCTCAGCGGAGAGACTGAAGCTTTCTTT
TRBJ1-2,15,TRBV6-5,.,.,CASSYGVGAGYGYTF,TGTGCCAGCAGTTACGGGGTAGGGGCTGGTTACGGCTACACCTTC
TRBJ1-5,13,TRBV30,.,.,CAWSQGRNQPQHF,TGTGCCTGGAGCCAGGGGAGGAATCAGCCCCAGCATTTT
TRBJ1-2,14,TRBV5-5,.,.,CASRRAGTPYGYTF,TGTGCCAGCAGAAGGGCCGGGACACCTTATGGCTACACCTTC
TRBJ1-3,14,TRBV7-2,.,.,CASSLSTAGNTIYF,TGTGCCAGCAGCCTTTCGACAGCTGGAAACACCATATATTTT
TRBJ1-1,15,TRBV5-5,.,.,CASSLAGTMNTEAFF,TGTGCCAGCAGCTTGGCGGGGACTATGAACACTGAAGCTTTCTTT
TRBJ2-3,12,TRBV19,.,.,CASSSGTDTQYF,TGTGCCAGTAGTAGTGGCACAGATACGCAGTATTTT
TRBJ1-5,13,TRBV28,.,.,CASRLDGNQPQHF,TGTGCCAGCAGACTGGACGGCAATCAGCCCCAGCATTTT
TRBJ1-4,14,TRBV28,.,.,CASRGWGEEGKLFF,TGTGCCAGCAGGGGTTGGGGGGAGGAGGGAAAACTGTTTTTT